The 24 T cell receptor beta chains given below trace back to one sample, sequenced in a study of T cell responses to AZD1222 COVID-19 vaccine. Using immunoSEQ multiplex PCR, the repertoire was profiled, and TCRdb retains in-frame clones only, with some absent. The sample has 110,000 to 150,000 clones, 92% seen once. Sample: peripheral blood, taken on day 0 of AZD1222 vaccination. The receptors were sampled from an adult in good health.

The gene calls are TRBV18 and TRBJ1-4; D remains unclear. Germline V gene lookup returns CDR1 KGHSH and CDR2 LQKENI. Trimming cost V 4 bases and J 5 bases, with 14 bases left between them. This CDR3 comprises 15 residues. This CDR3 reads CASSRGTPVNEKLFF. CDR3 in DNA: TGTGCCAGCTCACGTGGAACGCCCGTCAATGAAAAACTGTTTTTT.

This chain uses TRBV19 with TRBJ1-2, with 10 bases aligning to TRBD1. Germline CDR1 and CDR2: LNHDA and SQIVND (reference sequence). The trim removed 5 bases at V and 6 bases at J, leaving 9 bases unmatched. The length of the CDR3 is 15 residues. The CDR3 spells CASSPGTGAGNGYTF. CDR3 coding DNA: TGTGCCAGTAGTCCTGGGACAGGGGCCGGGAATGGCTACACCTTC.

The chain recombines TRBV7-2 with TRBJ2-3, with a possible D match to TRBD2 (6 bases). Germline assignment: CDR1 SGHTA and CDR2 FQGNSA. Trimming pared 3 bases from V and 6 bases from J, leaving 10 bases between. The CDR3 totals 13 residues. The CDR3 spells CASSFVREDTQYF. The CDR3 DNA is TGTGCCAGCAGCTTCGTCCGGGAGGATACGCAGTATTTT.

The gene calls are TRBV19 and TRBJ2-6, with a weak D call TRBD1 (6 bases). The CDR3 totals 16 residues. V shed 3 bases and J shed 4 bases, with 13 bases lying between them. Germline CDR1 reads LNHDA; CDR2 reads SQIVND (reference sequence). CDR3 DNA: TGTGCCAGTAGTATTGGGCAGGGGTCCGGGGCCAACGTCCTGACTTTC. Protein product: CASSIGQGSGANVLTF.

The CDR3 coding sequence is TGTGCCATCAGTCCCGGGACAGGGAGTAATTCACCCCTCCACTTT. Amino acids: CAISPGTGSNSPLHF. The V gene is TRBV10-3, the J gene TRBJ1-6; 9 nucleotides line up with TRBD1. There are 15 residues in the CDR3. In germline, CDR1 is ENHRY, CDR2 SYGVKD. Unmatched junction bases numbered 5, after V lost 5 bases and J lost 6 bases.

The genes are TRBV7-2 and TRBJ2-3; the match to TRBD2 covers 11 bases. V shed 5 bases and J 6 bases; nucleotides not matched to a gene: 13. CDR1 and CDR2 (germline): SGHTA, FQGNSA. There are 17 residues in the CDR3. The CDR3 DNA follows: TGTGCCAGCAGCCCACTGGGACTAGCGGCAAATTGGGATACGCAGTATTTT. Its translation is CASSPLGLAANWDTQYF.

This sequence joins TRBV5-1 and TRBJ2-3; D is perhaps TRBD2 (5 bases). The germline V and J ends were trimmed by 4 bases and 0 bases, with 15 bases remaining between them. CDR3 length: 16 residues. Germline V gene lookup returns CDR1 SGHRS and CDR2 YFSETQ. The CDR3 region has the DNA TGCGCCAGCAGCCCTTCCCCACCGGGAAGCACAGATACGCAGTATTTT. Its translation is CASSPSPPGSTDTQYF.

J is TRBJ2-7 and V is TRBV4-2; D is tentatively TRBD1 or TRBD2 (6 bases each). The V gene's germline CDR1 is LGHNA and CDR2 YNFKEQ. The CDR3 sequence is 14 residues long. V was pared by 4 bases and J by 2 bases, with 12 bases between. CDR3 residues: CASSRPGATYEQYF. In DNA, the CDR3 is TGTGCCAGCAGCCGCCCGGGGGCCACCTACGAGCAGTACTTC.

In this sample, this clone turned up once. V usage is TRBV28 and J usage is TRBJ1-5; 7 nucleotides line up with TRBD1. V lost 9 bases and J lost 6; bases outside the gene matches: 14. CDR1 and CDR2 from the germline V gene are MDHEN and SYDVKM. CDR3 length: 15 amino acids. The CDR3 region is CASKEGQLGAQPQHF. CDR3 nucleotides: TGTGCCAGTAAAGAGGGACAGCTTGGGGCTCAGCCCCAGCATTTT.

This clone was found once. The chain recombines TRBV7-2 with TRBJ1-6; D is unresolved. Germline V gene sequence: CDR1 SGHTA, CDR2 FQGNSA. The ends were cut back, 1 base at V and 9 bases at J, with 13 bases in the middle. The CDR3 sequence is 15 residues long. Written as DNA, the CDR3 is TGTGCCAGCAGCTTAGTTACACACGACATTTCACCCCTCCACTTT. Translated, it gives CASSLVTHDISPLHF.

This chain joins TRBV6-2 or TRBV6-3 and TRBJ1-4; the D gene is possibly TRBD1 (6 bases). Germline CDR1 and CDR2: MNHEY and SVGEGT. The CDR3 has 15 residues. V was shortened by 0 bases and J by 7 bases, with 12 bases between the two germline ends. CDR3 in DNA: TGTGCCAGCAGTTACTCGAGGGGGACTTTTGAAAAACTGTTTTTT. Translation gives CASSYSRGTFEKLFF.

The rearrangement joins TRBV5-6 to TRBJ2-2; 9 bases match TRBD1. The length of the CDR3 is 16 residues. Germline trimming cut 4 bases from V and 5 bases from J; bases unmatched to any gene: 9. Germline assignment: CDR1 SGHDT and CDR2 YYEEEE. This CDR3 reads CASSPQGAQGTGELFF. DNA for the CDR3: TGTGCCAGCAGCCCACAGGGGGCGCAGGGTACCGGGGAGCTGTTTTTT.

This CDR3 is CASSRGASTDTQYF. DNA of the CDR3: TGTGCCAGCTCACGGGGGGCGAGCACAGATACGCAGTATTTT. The chain couples TRBV9 to TRBJ2-3; tentatively, D is TRBD2 (7 bases). Germline V lookup: CDR1 SGDLS, CDR2 YYNGEE. The CDR3 contains 14 residues. V lost 7 bases to trimming and J lost 0 bases, with 12 bases between them. The full variable domain, rest sourced from reference TRBV9 and TRBJ2-3, is DSGVTQTPKHLITATGQRVTLRCSPRSGDLSVYWYQQSLDQGLQFLIQYYNGEERAKGNILERFSAQQFPDLHSELNLSSLELGDSALYFCASSRGASTDTQYFGPGTRLTVL.

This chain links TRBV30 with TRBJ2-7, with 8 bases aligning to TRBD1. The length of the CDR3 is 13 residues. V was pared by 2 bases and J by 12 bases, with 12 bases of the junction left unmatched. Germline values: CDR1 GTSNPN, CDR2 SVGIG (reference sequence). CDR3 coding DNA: TGTGCCTGGAGTCCAGGGACAGGTTTGAATTCGTACTTC. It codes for CAWSPGTGLNSYF. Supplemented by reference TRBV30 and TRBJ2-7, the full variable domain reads SQTIHQWPATLVQPVGSPLSLECTVEGTSNPNLYWYRQAAGRGLQLLFYSVGIGQISSEVPQNLSASRPQDRQFILSSKKLLLSDSGFYLCAWSPGTGLNSYFGPGTRLTVT.

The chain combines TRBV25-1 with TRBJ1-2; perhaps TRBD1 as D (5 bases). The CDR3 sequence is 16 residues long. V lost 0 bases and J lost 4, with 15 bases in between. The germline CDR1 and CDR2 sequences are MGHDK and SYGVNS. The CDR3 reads CASSEYAGGGGYGYTF. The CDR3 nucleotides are TGTGCCAGCAGTGAATATGCGGGGGGAGGTGGCTATGGCTACACCTTC.

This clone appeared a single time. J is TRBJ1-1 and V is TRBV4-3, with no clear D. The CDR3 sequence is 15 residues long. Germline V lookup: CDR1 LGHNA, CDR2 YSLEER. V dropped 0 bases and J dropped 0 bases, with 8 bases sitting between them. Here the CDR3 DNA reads TGCGCCAGCAGCCAAGAGTTGGGCATGAACACTGAAGCTTTCTTT. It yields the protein CASSQELGMNTEAFF.

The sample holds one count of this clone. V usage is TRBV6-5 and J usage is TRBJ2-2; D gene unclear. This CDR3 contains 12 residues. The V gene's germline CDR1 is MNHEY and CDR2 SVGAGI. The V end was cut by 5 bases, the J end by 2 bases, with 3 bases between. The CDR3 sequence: CASSRNTGELFF. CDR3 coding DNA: TGTGCCAGCAGTCGAAACACCGGGGAGCTGTTTTTT.

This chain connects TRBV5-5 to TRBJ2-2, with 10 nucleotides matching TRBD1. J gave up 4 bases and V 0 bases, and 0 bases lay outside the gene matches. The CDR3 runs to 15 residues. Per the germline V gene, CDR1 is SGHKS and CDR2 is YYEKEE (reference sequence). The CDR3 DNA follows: TGTGCCAGCAGCTTGGGGACAGGGGGCACCGGGGAGCTGTTTTTT. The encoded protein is CASSLGTGGTGELFF.

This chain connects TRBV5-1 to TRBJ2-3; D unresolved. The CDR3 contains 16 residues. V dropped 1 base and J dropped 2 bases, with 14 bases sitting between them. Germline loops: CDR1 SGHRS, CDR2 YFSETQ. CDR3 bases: TGCGCCAGCAGCTTGTCCGACCCGACCTACACAGATACGCAGTATTTT. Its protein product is CASSLSDPTYTDTQYF.

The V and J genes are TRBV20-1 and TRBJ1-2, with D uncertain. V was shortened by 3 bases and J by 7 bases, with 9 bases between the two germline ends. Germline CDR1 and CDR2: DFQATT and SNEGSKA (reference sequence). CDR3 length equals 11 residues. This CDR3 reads CSASEGFGYTF. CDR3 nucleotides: TGCAGTGCTAGTGAGGGATTTGGCTACACCTTC.

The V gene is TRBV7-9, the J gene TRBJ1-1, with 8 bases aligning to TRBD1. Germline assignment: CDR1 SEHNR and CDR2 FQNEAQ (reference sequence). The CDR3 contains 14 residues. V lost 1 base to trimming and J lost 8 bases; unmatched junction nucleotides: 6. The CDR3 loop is CASSLVQGAGEAFF. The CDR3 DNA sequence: TGTGCCAGCAGCTTAGTCCAGGGGGCAGGGGAAGCTTTCTTT.

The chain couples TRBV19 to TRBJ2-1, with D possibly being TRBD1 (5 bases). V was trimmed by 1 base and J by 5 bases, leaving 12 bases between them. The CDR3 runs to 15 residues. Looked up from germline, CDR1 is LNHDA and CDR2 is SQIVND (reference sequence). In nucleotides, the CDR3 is TGTGCCAGTAGTATAGGGGGCCAGGCAAACAATGAGCAGTTCTTC. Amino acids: CASSIGGQANNEQFF.

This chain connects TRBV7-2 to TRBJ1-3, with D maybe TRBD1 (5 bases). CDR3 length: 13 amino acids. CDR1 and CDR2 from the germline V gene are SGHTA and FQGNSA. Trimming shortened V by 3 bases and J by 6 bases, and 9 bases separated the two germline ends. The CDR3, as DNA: TGTGCCAGCAGCTTGCGGACACCAAACACCATATATTTT. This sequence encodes CASSLRTPNTIYF.

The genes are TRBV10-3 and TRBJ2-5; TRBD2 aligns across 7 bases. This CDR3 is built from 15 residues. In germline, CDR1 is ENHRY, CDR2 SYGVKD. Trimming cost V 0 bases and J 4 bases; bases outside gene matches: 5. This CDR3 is CAISESEPGGETQYF. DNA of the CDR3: TGTGCCATCAGTGAGTCTGAGCCGGGGGGAGAGACCCAGTACTTC.